Listed below are T cell receptor beta chains from one sample, sequenced in a study of shared clonotypes between healthy human individuals. Profiled with immunoSEQ multiplex PCR; TCRdb holds only in-frame clones, not every one. Here the sample spans hundreds of thousands of clones, approximately 96% being singletons. Specimen: naive CD8+ T cells sorted from blood. The receptors originated from a woman younger than 45 in good health. The CDR3 runs from the conserved cysteine through the conserved F or W. Fields, in order: CDR3 protein, CDR3 DNA, V gene, J gene, D gene, clone size. A D gene is named only where the DNA matches it firmly. Expanded clones get a size class; other rows say once, few or many, or leave the size out.

CASQGGTSGRQETQYF	TGCGCCAGCCAGGGCGGGACTAGCGGACGCCAAGAGACCCAGTACTTC	TRBV5-1	TRBJ2-5	TRBD2	NA
CASTPIEGSYEQYF	TGTGCCAGCACCCCTATTGAGGGGTCCTACGAGCAGTACTTC	TRBV28	TRBJ2-7	NA	NA
CASSSYRGYYGYTF	TGTGCCAGTAGTAGTTACAGGGGCTACTATGGCTACACCTTC	TRBV19	TRBJ1-2	TRBD1	NA
CASSGPPGQGPDTQYF	TGTGCCAGCAGTGGTCCCCCGGGACAGGGACCAGATACGCAGTATTTT	TRBV6-1	TRBJ2-3	TRBD1	NA
CASSLGKREGRHEQYF	TGTGCCAGCAGTTTAGGGAAGCGGGAGGGCCGGCACGAGCAGTACTTC	TRBV28	TRBJ2-7	TRBD2	NA
CASSLLAGDNEQFF	TGTGCCAGCAGTTTACTAGCGGGGGACAATGAGCAGTTCTTC	TRBV28	TRBJ2-1	TRBD2	NA
CASSSLTGRYEQYF	TGTGCCAGTAGTTCATTGACAGGGCGCTACGAGCAGTACTTC	TRBV19	TRBJ2-7	TRBD1	once
CASSIAGENYGYTF	TGTGCCAGTAGTATAGCGGGAGAGAACTATGGCTACACCTTC	TRBV19	TRBJ1-2	NA	NA
CASSLGTSGRVELFF	TGTGCCAGCAGTTTAGGGACTAGCGGCCGCGTCGAGCTGTTTTTT	TRBV27	TRBJ2-2	TRBD2	NA
CASSLAWGIEKLFF	TGTGCCAGCAGCTTGGCCTGGGGGATTGAAAAACTGTTTTTT	TRBV11-2	TRBJ1-4	NA	NA
CASSFGTHYEQYF	TGTGCCAGCAGTTTTGGGACTCACTACGAGCAGTACTTC	TRBV27	TRBJ2-7	NA	NA
CASSLSPGSDSYEQYF	TGTGCCAGCAGTTTATCCCCCGGCAGTGACTCCTACGAGCAGTACTTC	TRBV27	TRBJ2-7	NA	NA
CASSFGTSGIFEQFF	TGTGCCAGCAGTTTCGGGACTAGCGGGATATTTGAGCAGTTCTTC	TRBV27	TRBJ2-1	TRBD2	NA
CASSSPGQPQHF	TGTGCCAGCAGTTCGCCGGGACAGCCCCAGCATTTT	TRBV6-5	TRBJ1-5	NA	NA
CASSQKSGAYGYTF	TGTGCCAGCAGCCAAAAGTCAGGGGCCTATGGCTACACCTTC	TRBV5-6	TRBJ1-2	NA	once
CASSFGRTSYEQYF	TGTGCCAGCAGCTTTGGGAGGACTAGCTACGAGCAGTACTTC	TRBV5-6	TRBJ2-7	TRBD2	NA
CASRTGPRTGELFF	TGTGCCAGCCGGACAGGTCCGCGGACCGGGGAGCTGTTTTTT	TRBV2	TRBJ2-2	TRBD1	NA
CASSLSLGGTDTQYF	TGTGCCAGCAGTTTATCCCTGGGGGGAACAGATACGCAGTATTTT	TRBV28	TRBJ2-3	NA	few
CASSYRGHYYEQYF	TGTGCCAGCAGTTACAGAGGACACTACTACGAGCAGTACTTC	TRBV6-5	TRBJ2-7	NA	NA
CASSLEGWGTEAFF	TGTGCCAGCAGCTTAGAGGGCTGGGGCACTGAAGCTTTCTTT	TRBV13	TRBJ1-1	NA	NA
CSVEDWTLANEQFF	TGCAGCGTTGAGGACTGGACCCTAGCCAATGAGCAGTTCTTC	TRBV29-1	TRBJ2-1	NA	NA
CASSPLLGVHEQYF	TGTGCCAGCAGCCCCCTACTTGGGGTCCACGAGCAGTACTTC	TRBV7-9	TRBJ2-7	NA	NA
CASSLRQGTGELFF	TGTGCCAGCAGTCTTCGACAGGGGACCGGGGAGCTGTTTTTT	TRBV27	TRBJ2-2	TRBD1	NA
CASRTTSGAYEQYF	TGTGCCAGCAGAACGACTAGCGGGGCCTACGAGCAGTACTTC	TRBV6-1	TRBJ2-7	TRBD2	NA
CASSYSAYGYTF	TGTGCCAGCAGTTATTCGGCCTATGGCTACACCTTC	TRBV28	TRBJ1-2	NA	few
CASSRSGTSTDTQYF	TGTGCCAGCTCACGTAGCGGGACTAGCACAGATACGCAGTATTTT	TRBV9	TRBJ2-3	TRBD2	NA
CASRPPPHSAVYNEQFF	TGTGCCAGCAGACCACCACCTCATAGCGCGGTCTACAATGAGCAGTTCTTC	TRBV28	TRBJ2-1	NA	NA
CASSPGTGGETQYF	TGTGCCAGCAGTCCCGGGACAGGGGGGGAGACCCAGTACTTC	TRBV6-5	TRBJ2-5	TRBD1	NA
CASSLANGRAEFF	TGTGCCAGCAGCTTGGCCAACGGGAGGGCCGAGTTCTTC	TRBV5-6	TRBJ2-1	TRBD2	NA
CASSQNALGDNEQFF	TGTGCCAGCAGCCAAAATGCCTTAGGGGACAATGAGCAGTTCTTC	TRBV16	TRBJ2-1	NA	NA
CASSTGRYNEQFF	TGTGCCAGCAGTACGGGACGTTACAATGAGCAGTTCTTC	TRBV28	TRBJ2-1	NA	NA
CASSPRDRGAGANVLTF	TGTGCCAGCAGCCCCCGGGACAGGGGGGCTGGGGCCAACGTCCTGACTTTC	TRBV7-9	TRBJ2-6	TRBD1	NA
CASSLGLAGAPGDEQFF	TGTGCCAGCAGTTTAGGGCTAGCGGGAGCCCCGGGGGATGAGCAGTTCTTC	TRBV28	TRBJ2-1	TRBD2	NA
CASSSRTSGSADTQYF	TGTGCCAGCAGCTCCCGGACTAGCGGGAGTGCAGATACGCAGTATTTT	TRBV11-2	TRBJ2-3	TRBD2	NA
CATSRRAGTTTGELFF	TGTGCCACCAGCAGACGCGCCGGGACTACAACCGGGGAGCTGTTTTTT	TRBV15	TRBJ2-2	TRBD2	NA
CASSSRTEQNYEQYF	TGTGCCAGTAGTTCTCGGACAGAGCAGAACTACGAGCAGTACTTC	TRBV19	TRBJ2-7	NA	NA
CASRLAGGEQYF	TGTGCCAGCAGACTAGCGGGAGGCGAGCAGTACTTC	TRBV11-2	TRBJ2-7	TRBD2	NA
CASSRTASSYEQYF	TGTGCCAGCAGTCGTACGGCTTCATCCTACGAGCAGTACTTC	TRBV14	TRBJ2-7	NA	NA
CASSLQALLPGANVLTF	TGTGCCAGCAGTTTGCAGGCCCTTTTGCCTGGGGCCAACGTCCTGACTTTC	TRBV27	TRBJ2-6	NA	once
CASSYYGQGWDNEQFF	TGTGCCAGCAGTTACTACGGACAGGGCTGGGACAATGAGCAGTTCTTC	TRBV6-5	TRBJ2-1	TRBD1	NA
CASSTSGGSNQPQHF	TGTGCCAGCAGTACAAGTGGAGGTAGCAATCAGCCCCAGCATTTT	TRBV7-9	TRBJ1-5	NA	few
CASSLKGTLLRNTEAFF	TGTGCCAGTAGTTTAAAAGGGACGCTCTTACGGAACACTGAAGCTTTCTTT	TRBV19	TRBJ1-1	NA	NA
CASSPRPSDSSYEQYF	TGCGCCAGCAGCCCGCGGCCTAGCGACAGCTCCTACGAGCAGTACTTC	TRBV4-1	TRBJ2-7	NA	NA
CASSLGGTATEAFF	TGTGCCAGCAGCTTGGGAGGCACGGCCACTGAAGCTTTCTTT	TRBV5-4	TRBJ1-1	NA	NA
CASSLVFGAATPGNTIYF	TGCGCCAGCAGCTTGGTGTTTGGGGCGGCCACCCCTGGAAACACCATATATTTT	TRBV5-1	TRBJ1-3	NA	NA
CAWRDRCSGANVLTF	TGTGCCTGGAGGGACAGATGCTCTGGGGCCAACGTCCTGACTTTC	TRBV30	TRBJ2-6	NA	NA
CSVELRPPYNEQFF	TGCAGCGTTGAATTGCGACCTCCTTACAATGAGCAGTTCTTC	TRBV29-1	TRBJ2-1	NA	NA
CASSQLSSTGELFF	TGCGCCAGCAGCCAGCTCTCAAGTACCGGGGAGCTGTTTTTT	TRBV4-1	TRBJ2-2	NA	NA
CASSISGSYEQYF	TGCGCCAGCAGCATTAGTGGCTCCTACGAGCAGTACTTC	TRBV4-1	TRBJ2-7	NA	NA
CASKRTESSYEQYF	TGTGCCAGCAAACGGACGGAAAGCTCCTACGAGCAGTACTTC	TRBV7-9	TRBJ2-7	NA	NA